This TCR beta chain was recovered during a study of tumor and adjacent non-tumor tissue in lung cancer. General study findings and limits: Tumor TCR diversity, when higher, was linked to shorter survival. Tumor repertoires had a smaller top 100 clone share than normal lung.

Worth noting for this clonotype: Its antigen is unidentified. One end of the junction fails to match germline, which may point to a read error.

No cell sorting was done before RNA was extracted from the tissue. The normal lung tissue was taken more than 3 cm from the tumor edge. Newly diagnosed lung cancer patients had thoracic surgery in China, August–November 2014, without prior chemotherapy. Germline V gene data show CDR1 as ENHRY and CDR2 as SYGVKD. This CDR3 spans 14 amino acids. The library came from three nested PCR rounds adapted from ARM-PCR protocols. One entry per CDR3 protein, called by TCRdb with MiXCR from the multiplex PCR reads. The sample lists some 100,000 distinct CDR3 sequences; 65% were seen once. The chain is built from TRBV10-3 and TRBJ2-3; D possibly matches TRBD1 or TRBD2 (6 bases each). This TCR was sampled from a man aged 25 to 45 with non-small cell lung cancer. Sequencing was carried out using distant non-tumor lung tissue. CDR3 DNA: TGTGCCATCAGTGAGAAGGGGGGCACAGATACACAGTATTTT. This sequence encodes CAISEKGGTDTQYF.